This is a list of T cell receptor beta chains from one sample in a study of blood T cells in healthy people across ages. TCRdb re-derived calls from the 5' RACE reads in MiXCR, one entry per CDR3 protein. Among roughly 680,000 distinct CDR3 sequences listed, 52% were seen once. Sequencing used blood. These receptors all stem from an elderly woman in good health. Each CDR3 is given with its conserved first and last residue. D genes are given only for firm matches. Only part of the rows carry a size: once, few, many, or a class if the clone is expanded.

cdr3_nt cdr3_aa j_call clone_size v_call d_call
TGTGCCAGCGGAAGGGACGGGAACTATCAGCCCCAGCATTTT CASGRDGNYQPQHF TRBJ1-5 once TRBV28 .
TGTACCAGCAGCCGGACTCACGGAAACTACGAGCAGTACTTC CTSSRTHGNYEQYF TRBJ2-7 . TRBV13 .
TGTGCCAGCAGTTTCAGCGGGGAAGGGACCCAGTACTTC CASSFSGEGTQYF TRBJ2-5 . TRBV12-3/TRBV12-4 TRBD2
TGTGCCAGCAGCGTAGGGCGGGGAGAGTTGAAACGCACAGATACGCAGTATTTT CASSVGRGELKRTDTQYF TRBJ2-3 many TRBV9 .
TGCAGCGTCGCCTCGGGACAGGCATCGGGGACCCAGTACTTC CSVASGQASGTQYF TRBJ2-5 many TRBV29-1 TRBD1
TGTGCCAGCAGCGGACTAGCGGGAGCTACCTACAATGAGCAGTTCTTC CASSGLAGATYNEQFF TRBJ2-1 . TRBV9 TRBD2
TGTGCCAGCAGCTTAGCTCCCTTGGTTTTAGGCACTGAAGCTTTCTTT CASSLAPLVLGTEAFF TRBJ1-1 . TRBV7-2 .
TGTGCCAGCAGCTTAGTGGGGACTAGTCCGACAGATACGCAGTATTTT CASSLVGTSPTDTQYF TRBJ2-3 . TRBV7-2 TRBD2
TGTGCCAGCAGCGTCCAGACACCCGGGATCGGCTACACCTTC CASSVQTPGIGYTF TRBJ1-2 . TRBV7-9 .
TGCGCCAGCAGCTTGGCCCCCAGTCGACCCGAGGGACTGTTTTTT CASSLAPSRPEGLFF TRBJ1-4 . TRBV5-1 .
TGCGCCAGCAGCCAAGCTACAGCGGGGTGGAGGCAGTTCTTC CASSQATAGWRQFF TRBJ2-1 once TRBV4-1 TRBD2
TGCAGCGTTCGGGCTAGCGGGGGGGCCCTGGATACGCAGTATTTT CSVRASGGALDTQYF TRBJ2-3 . TRBV29-1 TRBD2
TGTACCAGCAGCCACCGGACAGGGCCAGCCAAAAACATTCAGTACTTC CTSSHRTGPAKNIQYF TRBJ2-4 . TRBV11-2 TRBD1
TGCGCCAGCAGTGAGTCCCTAAATGAGCAGTTCTTC CASSESLNEQFF TRBJ2-1 . TRBV10-2 .
TGTGCCAGCAGCTTAGGAGGGTTCGCCAAAAACATTCAGTACTTC CASSLGGFAKNIQYF TRBJ2-4 . TRBV7-2 .
TGTGCCAGCAGCCGGGACGAGGGAGAGCAGTACTTC CASSRDEGEQYF TRBJ2-7 many TRBV28 .
TGTGCCACCGTCGACAGACAGACCCAGTACTTC CATVDRQTQYF TRBJ2-5 many TRBV27 .
TGCAGTGCTAGAGATGGCAGGGGGCTATCCTTTAACTATGGCTACACCTTC CSARDGRGLSFNYGYTF TRBJ1-2 few TRBV20-1 TRBD1
TGTGCCAGCAGCCAAGAAGTGACCCCCGAGGATACGCAGTATTTT CASSQEVTPEDTQYF TRBJ2-3 few TRBV3-1 .
TGTGCCAGCAGGGGAATGACTACAAACAATGAGCAGTTCTTC CASRGMTTNNEQFF TRBJ2-1 . TRBV2 .
TGCAGCGTTCCGCGGGGGTCCGGGGCCTATTCCGGGGAGCTGTTTTTT CSVPRGSGAYSGELFF TRBJ2-2 . TRBV29-1 TRBD2
TGTGCCAGCAGTTCGCTTGGCAATACGCAGTATTTT CASSSLGNTQYF TRBJ2-3 . TRBV7-9 .
TGTGCCAGCAGCTTAGGATTAGCGGGAGGGCCTCGGGAGACCCAGTACTTC CASSLGLAGGPRETQYF TRBJ2-5 . TRBV11-2 TRBD2
TGTGCCAGCAGTGGGGTCAGCACAGATACGCAGTATTTT CASSGVSTDTQYF TRBJ2-3 many TRBV25-1 .
TGTGCCACCAGTGATAGGACAGAGATCACAGATACGCAGTATTTT CATSDRTEITDTQYF TRBJ2-3 many TRBV24-1 .
TGCAGTGCTCGTGGACTAGCGGGAGTTGGCGGCACAGATACGCAGTATTTT CSARGLAGVGGTDTQYF TRBJ2-3 few TRBV20-1 TRBD2
TGTGCCAGCAGTTACTGGCGGGACAGAGATCAGCCCCAGCATTTT CASSYWRDRDQPQHF TRBJ1-5 . TRBV6-2/TRBV6-3 TRBD1
TGCAGTGCTAGAGGGACTAGCGGGGGGTACACCCTCACAGATACGCAGTATTTT CSARGTSGGYTLTDTQYF TRBJ2-3 many TRBV20-1 TRBD2
TGTGCCAGTAGTCGGGGTAGTAACACTGAAGCTTTCTTT CASSRGSNTEAFF TRBJ1-1 . TRBV12-3/TRBV12-4 .
TGTGCCAGCAGCCCCAATATTGTCGAGCAGTACTTC CASSPNIVEQYF TRBJ2-7 . TRBV7-9 .
TGTGCCAGCAGCTTAAGTAGGGATGGCGGCTACACCTTC CASSLSRDGGYTF TRBJ1-2 . TRBV7-2 .
TGTGCCAGCAGCCCCGAAGAGGGAGTAGCCTACAATGAGCAGTTCTTC CASSPEEGVAYNEQFF TRBJ2-1 . TRBV4-2 .
TGTGCCAGCAGCCAAGATATAACGACCCCGGCCCTTTTCGGCATTCAGTACTTC CASSQDITTPALFGIQYF TRBJ2-4 many TRBV3-1 .
TGTGCCAGCAGCTTGCGGCAGGTCTCCTACAATGAGCAGTTCTTC CASSLRQVSYNEQFF TRBJ2-1 . TRBV5-8 .
TGTGCCAGCAGGGGGACAGGGATTAGCAATGAGCAGTTCTTC CASRGTGISNEQFF TRBJ2-1 . TRBV12-3/TRBV12-4 TRBD1
TGTGCCAGCAGCCCAGGCTATAGCACAGATACGCAGTATTTT CASSPGYSTDTQYF TRBJ2-3 many TRBV7-3 .
TGTGCCAGCACGGAGGGTCCCTACGAGCAGTACTTC CASTEGPYEQYF TRBJ2-7 few TRBV2 .
TGTGCTAGCGGAAACTACAATGAGCAGTTCTTC CASGNYNEQFF TRBJ2-1 few TRBV7-3 .
TGTGCCAGCAGTTCGAGGATCGGGACAGGCGGTCAGGATACGCAGTATTTT CASSSRIGTGGQDTQYF TRBJ2-3 . TRBV6-5 TRBD1
TGCAGTGCTAGAGACAGGGGACTACAGCCCCAGCATTTT CSARDRGLQPQHF TRBJ1-5 . TRBV20-1 .
TGTGCCAGCAGCCCCGGACAGGATGTGGGGGGAAATGAAAAACTGTTTTTT CASSPGQDVGGNEKLFF TRBJ1-4 . TRBV11-2 TRBD1
TGTGCCAGCAGTCAAGATCGAGCGCGGAACACCGGGGAGCTGTTTTTT CASSQDRARNTGELFF TRBJ2-2 . TRBV3-1 .
TGTGCCAGCAGTGAATGGGCCGGGACAGGGTATCACGAGCAGTACTTC CASSEWAGTGYHEQYF TRBJ2-7 many TRBV6-1 TRBD1
TGCGCCAGCAGTATTGTAGCGGGAGGGAGCACAGATACGCAGTATTTT CASSIVAGGSTDTQYF TRBJ2-3 few TRBV10-1 TRBD2
TGTGCCAGCAGCCAAAGATTGGGGAGGGGGAACACTGAAGCTTTCTTT CASSQRLGRGNTEAFF TRBJ1-1 . TRBV14 .
TGCGCCAGCAGTACCGGGGGACTAGCGGGAGGACGGGAGCAGTTCTTC CASSTGGLAGGREQFF TRBJ2-1 . TRBV10-2 TRBD2
TGTGCCAGCAAGGTCTGGGGGCCCAACACTGAAGCTTTCTTT CASKVWGPNTEAFF TRBJ1-1 . TRBV27 .
TGCGCCAGCAGAGCTGGACCGTCCACGGAGACCCAGTACTTC CASRAGPSTETQYF TRBJ2-5 many TRBV5-1 .
TGTGCCAGCGAAGGGACAGGGGAACCTGAGCAGTTCTTC CASEGTGEPEQFF TRBJ2-1 many TRBV27 TRBD1
TGTGCCACCAGCGGACCCACGGATACGCAGTATTTT CATSGPTDTQYF TRBJ2-3 many TRBV24-1 .